Shown below are 32 T cell receptor beta chains from a single sample sequenced in a study of cytomegalovirus exposure and HLA in healthy donors (dated by TCRdb to about 2017). The library came from the immunoSEQ multiplex PCR assay. A mixture of 60 forward primers for TCR Vbeta segments and 13 reverse primers for TCR Jbeta segments was used in the multiplex PCR. TCRdb re-hosts the immuneACCESS table, in-frame sequences only. Its copies lack some clones; in the studies checked, an unresolved V gene accounts for under half of them, and the cause for the rest is not known. For this sample there are about 300,000 clones; approximately 90% appear just once. In total, the top ten clones hold less than 4% of the sample. Material for sequencing was PBMCs. The receptors originated from a man aged 35 to 55 in good health and CMV-seropositive.

The rearrangement uses TRBV10-3 and TRBJ2-1, with a tentative D call TRBD1 (6 bases). There are 13 residues in the CDR3. The ends were cut back, 0 bases at V and 7 bases at J, with 7 bases in the middle. Germline V gives CDR1 ENHRY, CDR2 SYGVKD. CDR3 DNA sequence: TGTGCCATCAGTGAGTCCCAGGGGAATGAGCAGTTCTTC. This translates into CAISESQGNEQFF.

The chain links TRBV13 to TRBJ2-7; D is unclear. Per germline, CDR1 PRHDT and CDR2 FYEKMQ (reference sequence). This CDR3 has 12 residues. Trimming pared 1 base from V and 3 bases from J, leaving 4 bases between. CDR3 sequence: CASSLDSYEQYF. The CDR3 DNA sequence: TGTGCCAGCAGCTTAGACAGCTACGAGCAGTACTTC.

This clone was picked up one time. The chain couples TRBV5-1 to TRBJ2-3; D gene uncertain. The CDR3 is 16 residues long. Germline CDR1 is SGHRS and CDR2 is YFSETQ. Trimming stripped 0 bases from V and 0 bases from J, with 11 bases between. CDR3 DNA: TGCGCCAGCAGCTTGGAGACTGATTTTAGCACAGATACGCAGTATTTT. It translates to CASSLETDFSTDTQYF.

The rearrangement joins TRBV6-1 to TRBJ2-5, with D perhaps matching TRBD2 (6 bases). This CDR3 is built from 17 residues. Trimming pared 4 bases from V and 1 base from J, leaving 19 bases between. Per the germline V gene, CDR1 is MNHNS and CDR2 is SASEGT. CDR3 nucleotides: TGTGCCAGCAGTGGGGGGACTTTGCAAACTCTCCAAGAGACCCAGTACTTC. This codes for CASSGGTLQTLQETQYF.

The V call is TRBV27, the J call TRBJ1-2; 7 bases map to TRBD1. Per the germline V gene, CDR1 is MNHEY and CDR2 is SMNVEV (reference sequence). This CDR3 spans 14 amino acids. After removal of 2 bases from V and 4 bases from J, the junction contained 4 bases not matched to a gene. The CDR3 spells CASSLIQGSYGYTF. The CDR3 nucleotides are TGTGCCAGCAGTTTAATACAGGGGTCCTATGGCTACACCTTC.

This chain uses TRBV7-9 with TRBJ2-1, with TRBD1 identical over 8 bases. Germline CDR1 SEHNR, CDR2 FQNEAQ (reference sequence). The CDR3 covers 14 residues. V lost 5 bases to trimming and J lost 7 bases; unmatched junction nucleotides: 7. CDR3 in amino acids: CASSQRDRSNEQFF. DNA of the CDR3: TGTGCCAGCAGCCAACGGGACAGGTCTAATGAGCAGTTCTTC.

The gene calls are TRBV19 and TRBJ2-3; 7 bases align to TRBD1. The CDR3 is made up of 15 amino acids. Germline loops: CDR1 LNHDA, CDR2 SQIVND (reference sequence). V gave up 5 bases and J gave up 2 bases; unmatched junction bases: 7. The CDR3 nucleotides read TGTGCCAGTAGTCCCCGACAGGGTTACACAGATACGCAGTATTTT. It encodes CASSPRQGYTDTQYF.

The chain has TRBV5-1 and TRBJ2-2, with a weak D call TRBD1 (5 bases). The CDR3 has 14 residues. V lost 3 bases and J 0 bases, leaving 6 bases between the germline ends. Germline V gene data show CDR1 as SGHRS and CDR2 as YFSETQ. CDR3 nucleotides: TGCGCCAGCAGCTCGACAGCGAACACCGGGGAGCTGTTTTTT. This gives the protein CASSSTANTGELFF.

The rearrangement uses TRBV7-3 and TRBJ2-3, with a tentative D call TRBD2 (6 bases). Trimming shortened V by 2 bases and J by 1 base, and 10 bases separated the two germline ends. Germline-derived CDR1 and CDR2 are SGHTA and FQGTGA. The CDR3 runs to 15 residues. The chain's CDR3 is CASSLGPSGTDTQYF. CDR3 DNA: TGTGCCAGCAGCTTAGGTCCTAGCGGCACAGATACGCAGTATTTT.

This chain links TRBV5-6 with TRBJ2-3; 10 bases are a match to TRBD2. The CDR3 sequence is 15 residues long. CDR1 and CDR2 (germline): SGHDT, YYEEEE. The V and J ends lost 4 bases and 0 bases, in that order; junction bases with no gene match: 2. The CDR3 loop reads CASSGLAASTDTQYF. The CDR3 DNA reads as TGTGCCAGCAGCGGACTAGCGGCTAGCACAGATACGCAGTATTTT.

CDR3 bases: TGTGCCAGCAGCGGAGAGACAGGATTCGATGGCTACACCTTC. Protein: CASSGETGFDGYTF. V gene TRBV7-8 combines with J gene TRBJ1-2; a possible D gene is TRBD1 (6 bases). Trimming stripped 5 bases from V and 6 bases from J, with 16 bases between. Per the germline V gene, CDR1 is SGHVS and CDR2 is FQNEAQ. The CDR3 extends over 14 amino acids. The variable domain in full, completed from reference TRBV7-8 and TRBJ1-2, reads GAGVSQSPRYKVAKRGQDVALRCDPISGHVSLFWYQQALGQGPEFLTYFQNEAQLDKSGLPSDRFFAERPEGSVSTLKIQRTQQEDSAVYLCASSGETGFDGYTFGSGTRLTVV.

This chain joins TRBV6-4 and TRBJ1-3; TRBD1 matches 9 bases. The germline V gene encodes CDR1 MRHNA and CDR2 SNTAGT. The CDR3 covers 14 residues. The V gene end was trimmed by 5 bases and the J gene end by 6 bases; junction bases not matched to a gene: 5. The CDR3 reads CASSCRTGENTIYF. CDR3 coding DNA: TGTGCCAGCAGTTGTCGGACAGGGGAAAACACCATATATTTT.

This chain joins TRBV11-1 and TRBJ2-1, with 10 bases that match TRBD2. The germline CDR1 and CDR2 sequences are SGHAT and FQDESV (reference sequence). With V trimmed by 6 bases and J by 1 base, 9 bases remained unmatched. The CDR3 has 17 residues. CDR3 loop: CASRLSGTSESYNEQFF. DNA for the CDR3: TGTGCCAGCAGATTGTCCGGGACTAGCGAATCCTACAATGAGCAGTTCTTC.

V and J are TRBV4-2 and TRBJ2-3, with TRBD2 matching 7 bases. Germline V lookup: CDR1 LGHNA, CDR2 YNFKEQ. This CDR3 comprises 17 residues. The V segment lost 2 bases and the J segment 2 bases; nucleotides outside the gene matches: 10. This CDR3 is CASSQRPGGSNTDTQYF. The DNA for the CDR3 is TGTGCCAGCAGCCAACGACCGGGGGGAAGCAACACAGATACGCAGTATTTT.

This chain joins TRBV7-6 and TRBJ2-7; D uncertain. The CDR3 extends over 14 amino acids. Trimming shortened V by 5 bases and J by 2 bases, and 13 bases separated the two germline ends. The germline CDR1 and CDR2 sequences are SGHVS and FNYEAQ. Written as DNA, the CDR3 is TGTGCCAGCAGCCCCAGAGGCGGCCCCTACGAGCAGTACTTC. Its translation: CASSPRGGPYEQYF. The full variable domain, its missing parts supplied by reference TRBV7-6 and TRBJ2-7, is GAGVSQSPRYKVTKRGQDVALRCDPISGHVSLYWYRQALGQGPEFLTYFNYEAQQDKSGLPNDRFSAERPEGSISTLTIQRTEQRDSAMYRCASSPRGGPYEQYFGPGTRLTVT.

The CDR3 reads CASSAGTDSLYEQYF. The CDR3 DNA reads TGTGCCAGTAGTGCCGGGACAGATTCTCTATACGAGCAGTACTTC. This chain links TRBV19 with TRBJ2-7; 7 positions agree with TRBD1. The CDR3 is 15 amino acids. The ends lost 5 bases at V and 4 bases at J; junction bases unmatched: 11. CDR1 and CDR2 from the germline V gene are LNHDA and SQIVND (reference sequence).

The chain combines TRBV28 with TRBJ1-2; D is ambiguous. V dropped 2 bases and J dropped 3 bases, with 4 bases sitting between them. Germline loops: CDR1 MDHEN, CDR2 SYDVKM. The CDR3 is 12 amino acids. The CDR3 spells CASSLQDYGYTF. Here the CDR3 DNA reads TGTGCCAGCAGTTTACAGGACTATGGCTACACCTTC.

This chain uses TRBV6-6 with TRBJ2-7; TRBD2 matches at 7 bases. Germline V gene lookup returns CDR1 MNHNY and CDR2 SVGAGI (reference sequence). The CDR3 runs 14 residues. V shed 6 bases, J shed 2 bases, and the junction held 7 bases outside the gene matches. The CDR3 DNA sequence: TGTGCCAGCAGCACCGGCGGGAGAACCTACGAGCAGTACTTC. It specifies CASSTGGRTYEQYF.

V is TRBV5-5 and J is TRBJ1-3; a weak D match, TRBD1 (5 bases). The CDR3 covers 12 residues. Germline-derived CDR1 and CDR2 are SGHKS and YYEKEE (reference sequence). The ends were cut back, 4 bases at V and 4 bases at J, with 6 bases in the middle. In DNA, the CDR3 is TGTGCCAGCAGCCCAGGGGGAAACACCATATATTTT. It is translated as CASSPGGNTIYF.

CDR3: CASSGGEPYEQYF. CDR3 nucleotides: TGTGCCAGCAGTGGGGGGGAACCTTACGAGCAGTACTTC. The chain uses TRBV6-5 and TRBJ2-7; 7 bases fit TRBD2. Losses at the gene ends were 5 bases for V and 4 bases for J; bases not matched to a gene: 5. Germline-derived CDR1 and CDR2 are MNHEY and SVGAGI. The CDR3 runs to 13 residues.

This chain joins TRBV28 and TRBJ1-1; 7 nucleotides agree with TRBD1. The CDR3 is 15 amino acids. V was clipped by 5 bases and J by 1 base; unmatched bases: 7. Per the germline V gene, CDR1 is MDHEN and CDR2 is SYDVKM. CDR3 residues: CASSRQGWSNTEAFF. CDR3 nucleotides: TGTGCCAGCAGTCGACAGGGTTGGTCGAACACTGAAGCTTTCTTT. Full variable domain (missing parts from reference TRBV28 and TRBJ1-1): DVKVTQSSRYLVKRTGEKVFLECVQDMDHENMFWYRQDPGLGLRLIYFSYDVKMKEKGDIPEGYSVSREKKERFSLILESASTNQTSMYLCASSRQGWSNTEAFFGQGTRLTVV.

The chain joins TRBV11-3 to TRBJ2-1, with 7 positions matching TRBD2. With V trimmed by 5 bases and J by 10 bases, 11 bases remained unmatched. The CDR3 runs 14 residues. The V gene's germline CDR1 is SGHNT and CDR2 YENEEA. The CDR3 loop reads CASSLGGSYGEQFF. The CDR3 DNA reads as TGTGCCAGCAGCCTGGGCGGGAGTTATGGAGAGCAGTTCTTC.

The chain couples TRBV29-1 to TRBJ2-7; the match to TRBD2 covers 10 bases. Germline loops: CDR1 SQVTM, CDR2 ANQGSEA. The V segment lost 2 bases and the J segment 2 bases; nucleotides outside the gene matches: 3. The CDR3 runs to 14 residues. CDR3 in amino acids: CSVERLAGPYEQYF. CDR3 DNA sequence: TGCAGCGTTGAAAGACTAGCGGGTCCCTACGAGCAGTACTTC.

The chain is built from TRBV28 and TRBJ2-7; 7 bases fit TRBD2. The CDR3 is 16 amino acids. CDR1 and CDR2 (germline): MDHEN, SYDVKM. V lost 3 bases to trimming and J lost 3 bases; unmatched junction nucleotides: 11. In DNA, the CDR3 is TGTGCCAGCAGTTTGAATGGGGGGGGTCGTTACTACGAGCAGTACTTC. This codes for CASSLNGGGRYYEQYF.

This clone was counted a single time. The chain employs TRBV4-1 and TRBJ2-1; D is unclear. V lost 4 bases, J lost 0 bases, and 10 bases lay in between. The CDR3 contains 15 residues. The germline CDR1 and CDR2 sequences are MGHRA and YSYEKL. CDR3 coding DNA: TGCGCCAGCAGCCCCGTGCAGGACTCCTACAATGAGCAGTTCTTC. It yields the protein CASSPVQDSYNEQFF.

The chain recombines TRBV5-1 with TRBJ2-1; D not certain. Germline CDR1 and CDR2: SGHRS and YFSETQ. The CDR3 is 13 residues long. The V and J ends lost 2 bases and 6 bases respectively, with 9 bases between them. CDR3: CASSFSGGNEQFF. DNA for the CDR3: TGCGCCAGCAGCTTCTCGGGTGGCAATGAGCAGTTCTTC.

The chain recombines TRBV7-6 with TRBJ2-7; possible D gene TRBD2, 6 bases. Germline V gives CDR1 SGHVS, CDR2 FNYEAQ. Trimming took 2 bases from V and 2 from J, leaving 10 bases between them. The CDR3 totals 14 residues. The CDR3 nucleotides are TGTGCCAGCAGCTTAAACCAGCGGGCCTACGAGCAGTACTTC. Protein sequence: CASSLNQRAYEQYF.

The chain has TRBV6-1 and TRBJ2-7; D may be TRBD1 (6 bases). The ends were cut back, 6 bases at V and 0 bases at J, with 12 bases in the middle. The CDR3 contains 14 residues. Germline V gene sequence: CDR1 MNHNS, CDR2 SASEGT. CDR3 region: CASSRGPFSYEQYF. CDR3 in DNA: TGTGCCAGCAGCAGGGGACCGTTCTCCTACGAGCAGTACTTC.

The rearrangement links TRBV2 to TRBJ1-1, with TRBD1 matching 9 bases. Trimming cost V 11 bases and J 5 bases; bases outside gene matches: 9. In germline, CDR1 is SNHLY, CDR2 FYNNEI. The CDR3 spans 13 residues. In DNA form, the CDR3 reads TGTGCCGCACTACAGGGGGCGAGGACTGAAGCTTTCTTT. Amino acids: CAALQGARTEAFF.

V usage is TRBV2 and J usage is TRBJ2-7; 14 bases agree with TRBD2. The germline V gene has CDR1 SNHLY and CDR2 FYNNEI. The CDR3 has 17 amino acids. Trimming cost V 5 bases and J 4 bases; bases outside gene matches: 10. The CDR3, as DNA: TGTGCCAGCAGTCCCTTCACCAGACTAGCGGGAGGGTACGAGCAGTACTTC. Translation gives CASSPFTRLAGGYEQYF. Full variable domain (missing parts from reference TRBV2 and TRBJ2-7): EPEVTQTPSHQVTQMGQEVILRCVPISNHLYFYWYRQILGQKVEFLVSFYNNEISEKSEIFDDQFSVERPDGSNFTLKIRSTKLEDSAMYFCASSPFTRLAGGYEQYFGPGTRLTVT.

This chain links TRBV7-2 with TRBJ1-2; D is uncertain. This CDR3 spans 14 amino acids. Germline V gives CDR1 SGHTA, CDR2 FQGNSA. Trimming pared 5 bases from V and 7 bases from J, leaving 17 bases between. The CDR3 protein is CASSADGGLSGYTF. The CDR3 bases are TGTGCCAGCAGCGCGGACGGCGGGCTCTCTGGCTACACCTTC.

The chain links TRBV7-3 to TRBJ2-2; 8 bases match TRBD1. Looked up from germline, CDR1 is SGHTA and CDR2 is FQGTGA. The CDR3 contains 18 residues. Trimming took 0 bases from V and 1 from J; bases not matched to a gene: 7. CDR3 in DNA: TGTGCCAGCAGCTTAACAAGTCAGGGGGCGCGGAACACCGGGGAGCTGTTTTTT. Amino acid sequence: CASSLTSQGARNTGELFF.